The 2 T cell receptor beta chains below come from one sample, sequenced in a study of T cells in Graves' hyperthyroidism and ophthalmopathy (dated by TCRdb to the late 2010s). Libraries were made using multiplex PCR. The data were produced on an Illumina HiSeq 2000. Amplification of TCR beta CDR3 regions was carried out from RNA transcripts. For the first round of RT-PCR on the TCR CDR3, the HTBI primer set was used together with the Qiagen OneStep RT-PCR kit. Using fastp at Q25 and MiXCR, TCRdb reprocessed the public reads and kept productive beta chains. Each CDR3 protein appears once, grouped with its most common genes and DNA. Present in this sample are 550,000 to 650,000 distinct CDR3 sequences, 14% of which were seen just once. More than 5% of the sample belongs to the ten largest clones. Material for sequencing was blood. The receptors were gathered from a woman aged 25 to 39 with Graves' hyperthyroidism that later progressed to Graves' ophthalmopathy.

DNA for the CDR3: TGTGCCAGTAGTAGTAGCGGTCTTTGGTCCTACGAGCAGTACTTC. It yields the protein CASSSSGLWSYEQYF. This chain uses TRBV19 with TRBJ2-7; possible D gene TRBD2, 6 bases. The ends were cut back, 4 bases at V and 1 base at J, with 14 bases in the middle. CDR3 length: 15 residues. Germline V gene lookup returns CDR1 LNHDA and CDR2 SQIVND (reference sequence).

Concerning this clonotype: Given a much more abundant clone one base away, this may be a read error. The CDR3 loop is CASSFGLEVDEQFF. Written as DNA, the CDR3 is TGTGCCAGCAGCTTCGGACTAGAGGTCGATGAGCAGTTCTTC. This chain uses TRBV7-2 with TRBJ2-1, with 7 bases that match TRBD2. The CDR3 spans 14 residues. The trim removed 3 bases at V and 8 bases at J, leaving 7 bases unmatched. Germline V gene data show CDR1 as SGHTA and CDR2 as FQGNSA.